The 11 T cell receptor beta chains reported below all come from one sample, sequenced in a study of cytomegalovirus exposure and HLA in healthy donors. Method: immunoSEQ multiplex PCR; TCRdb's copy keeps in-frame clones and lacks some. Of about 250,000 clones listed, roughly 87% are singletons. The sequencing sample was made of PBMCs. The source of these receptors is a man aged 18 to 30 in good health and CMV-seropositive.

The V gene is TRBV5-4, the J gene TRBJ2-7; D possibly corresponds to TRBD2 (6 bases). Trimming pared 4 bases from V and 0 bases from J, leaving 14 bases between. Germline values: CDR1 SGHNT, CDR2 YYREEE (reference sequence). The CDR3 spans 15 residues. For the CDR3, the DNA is TGTGCCAGCAGCCTACCAAGGGGAGGCTCCTACGAGCAGTACTTC. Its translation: CASSLPRGGSYEQYF.

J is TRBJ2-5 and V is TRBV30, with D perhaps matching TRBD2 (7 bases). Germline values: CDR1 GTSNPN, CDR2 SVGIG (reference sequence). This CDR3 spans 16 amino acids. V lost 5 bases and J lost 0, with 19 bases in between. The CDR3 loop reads CAWGLGGARYQETQYF. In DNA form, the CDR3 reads TGTGCCTGGGGCCTTGGGGGGGCGAGGTACCAAGAGACCCAGTACTTC.

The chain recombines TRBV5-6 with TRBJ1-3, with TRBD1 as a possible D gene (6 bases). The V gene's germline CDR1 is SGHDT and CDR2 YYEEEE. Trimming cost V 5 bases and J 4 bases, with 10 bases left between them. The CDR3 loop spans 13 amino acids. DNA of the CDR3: TGTGCCAGCAGGAGGACAGCCGGAAACACCATATATTTT. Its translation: CASRRTAGNTIYF.

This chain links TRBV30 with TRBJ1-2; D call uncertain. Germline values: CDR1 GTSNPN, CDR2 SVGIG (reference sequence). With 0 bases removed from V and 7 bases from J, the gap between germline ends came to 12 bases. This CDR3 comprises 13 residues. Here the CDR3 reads CAWSVLGEGGYTF. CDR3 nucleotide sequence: TGTGCCTGGAGTGTTCTGGGCGAAGGTGGCTACACCTTC.

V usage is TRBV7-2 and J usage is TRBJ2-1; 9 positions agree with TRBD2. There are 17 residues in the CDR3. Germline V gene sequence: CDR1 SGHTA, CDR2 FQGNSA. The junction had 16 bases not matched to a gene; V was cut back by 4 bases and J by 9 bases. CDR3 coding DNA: TGTGCCAGCAGCTCTCAACCGGGACTAGCCGGTGGTGGTGAGCAGTTCTTC. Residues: CASSSQPGLAGGGEQFF. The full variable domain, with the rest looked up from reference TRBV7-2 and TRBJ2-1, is GAGVSQSPSNKVTEKGKDVELRCDPISGHTALYWYRQSLGQGLEFLIYFQGNSAPDKSGLPSDRFSAERTGGSVSTLTIQRTQQEDSAVYLCASSSQPGLAGGGEQFFGPGTRLTVL.

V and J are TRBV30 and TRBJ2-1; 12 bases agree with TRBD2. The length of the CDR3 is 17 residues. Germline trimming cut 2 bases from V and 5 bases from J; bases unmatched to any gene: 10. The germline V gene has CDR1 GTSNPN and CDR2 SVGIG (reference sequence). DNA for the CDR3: TGTGCCTGGAGTATACCACTAGCGGGAGGACCAAACAATGAGCAGTTCTTC. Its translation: CAWSIPLAGGPNNEQFF.

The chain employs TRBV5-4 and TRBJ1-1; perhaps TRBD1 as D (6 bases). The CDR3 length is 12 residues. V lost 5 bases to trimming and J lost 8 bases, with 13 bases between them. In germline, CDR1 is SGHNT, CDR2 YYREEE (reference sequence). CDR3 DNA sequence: TGTGCCAGCAGTTTCGACAGGACCGAAGCTTTCTTT. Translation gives CASSFDRTEAFF. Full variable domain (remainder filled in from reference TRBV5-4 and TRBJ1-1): ETGVTQSPTHLIKTRGQQVTLRCSSQSGHNTVSWYQQALGQGPQFIFQYYREEENGRGNFPPRFSGLQFPNYSSELNVNALELDDSALYLCASSFDRTEAFFGQGTRLTVV.

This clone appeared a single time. The chain's CDR3 is CASSLVAGGSQPQHF. In nucleotides, the CDR3 is TGTGCCAGCAGCTTAGTCGCGGGGGGCAGCCAGCCCCAGCATTTT. The chain employs TRBV7-2 and TRBJ1-5, with TRBD1 as a possible D gene (6 bases). This CDR3 comprises 15 residues. Trimming left V 1 base short and J 7 bases short, with 14 bases between. CDR1 and CDR2 from the germline V gene are SGHTA and FQGNSA. Variable domain in full (rest from reference TRBV7-2 and TRBJ1-5): GAGVSQSPSNKVTEKGKDVELRCDPISGHTALYWYRQSLGQGLEFLIYFQGNSAPDKSGLPSDRFSAERTGGSVSTLTIQRTQQEDSAVYLCASSLVAGGSQPQHFGDGTRLSIL.

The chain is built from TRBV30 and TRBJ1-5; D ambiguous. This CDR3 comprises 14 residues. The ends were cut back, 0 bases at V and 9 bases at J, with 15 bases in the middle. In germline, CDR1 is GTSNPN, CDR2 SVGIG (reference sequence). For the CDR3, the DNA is TGTGCCTGGAGTGTAACGGGCAGCCAAGGGCCCCAGCATTTT. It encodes CAWSVTGSQGPQHF.

For the CDR3, the DNA is TGTGCCAGTAGTATAGGTCTCAGGGGCTACGAGCAGTACTTC. As protein: CASSIGLRGYEQYF. The V and J genes are TRBV19 and TRBJ2-7, with D perhaps matching TRBD1 (6 bases). The CDR3 covers 14 residues. The ends were cut back, 1 base at V and 3 bases at J, with 10 bases in the middle. The V gene's germline CDR1 is LNHDA and CDR2 SQIVND (reference sequence). Full variable domain (missing parts from reference TRBV19 and TRBJ2-7): DGGITQSPKYLFRKEGQNVTLSCEQNLNHDAMYWYRQDPGQGLRLIYYSQIVNDFQKGDIAEGYSVSREKKESFPLTVTSAQKNPTAFYLCASSIGLRGYEQYFGPGTRLTVT.

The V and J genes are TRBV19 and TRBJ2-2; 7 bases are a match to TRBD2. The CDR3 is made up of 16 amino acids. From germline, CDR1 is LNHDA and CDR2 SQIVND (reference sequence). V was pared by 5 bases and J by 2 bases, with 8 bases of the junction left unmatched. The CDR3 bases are TGTGCCAGTAGTGGGTGGGAGGGAAGCAACACCGGGGAGCTGTTTTTT. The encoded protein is CASSGWEGSNTGELFF.